This entry describes one T cell receptor (beta chain). What this receptor recognizes is not known. No much larger clone exists at a distance of one base, and base qualities are not known. This sample is drawn from a study of blood T cells in healthy people across ages (dated by TCRdb to the mid-2010s). At the level of the whole study: In model experiments, template switching captured about one uniquely barcoded TCR beta cDNA molecule for every two T cells. The study measured age-related changes in TCR beta repertoire diversity using deep sequencing normalized with unique cDNA molecular identifiers. Donors were grouped into four age groups: young (average about 15 years), middle-aged (39), aged (about 60) and long-lived (just over 80). Donors of different ages were randomly distributed across sequencing lanes to avoid experimental bias. Using the same blood draw, the study looked at two additional independent replicas of 1 million unique cDNA reads for two donors, one aged 18 to 30 and the other aged 80 or older.

Trimming removed 3 bases from V and 6 bases from J; the gene matches leave 5 bases unexplained. The CDR3 numbers 15 residues from cysteine through phenylalanine. Only CDR3 DNA is held: 45 bases, read in frame from base 1. CDR1 is given as MDHEN and CDR2 as SYDVKM, both from the germline V gene. The library was built by means of 5' RACE. The data were produced on an Illumina HiSeq 2500. A second PCR of about 6 to 11 cycles was run with a J-beta primer mix and a sample-barcoded 5' primer. Each TCR beta cDNA molecule received a unique molecular identifier from a template-switch 5' adaptor carrying 12 random nucleotides. Each sample yielded at least 3 million CDR3-containing paired-end reads. All of the RNA was converted into first-strand cDNA using the Mint cDNA synthesis kit, with a TRBC-specific oligonucleotide serving as the primer. Following uracil-DNA glycosylase treatment, a first 18-cycle PCR with universal primers M1SS and BC2_uni_R was performed on all cDNA. In the paper's pipeline: For normalization, 1 million high-quality reads, each with a distinct molecular identifier, were randomly selected from each sample. Reads with shared molecular identifiers were discarded instead of being binned into consensus sequences. MiTCR, with a Q25 quality threshold and the strictest error-elimination algorithm, was used for CDR3 identification, clonotype clustering and error correction. A nonparametric unseen species model using Euler transformation provided a lower-bound estimate of total TCR beta diversity. The public reads were reanalyzed by TCRdb: fastp trimming at Q25, MiXCR alignment, in-frame beta chains only. Every entry covers one CDR3 protein and lists the most common genes and DNA from its rows. The V and J calls and clone size come from TCRdb's table, not from the authors' own analysis. Present in this sample are under 750,000 distinct CDR3 sequences, roughly 48% of which were seen just once. Of the sample, approximately 25% is held by the ten largest clones.

Paper-wide results and their limitations: The long-lived group showed more naive CD4+ T cells, fewer expanded clones and increased TCR diversity than the aged group, suggesting age selection. A strong correlation was found between observed TCR beta diversity and the percentage of naive T cells measured by flow cytometry. Because donor CMV infection status was unknown, age-related changes in expanded clonotypes were potentially confounded. Observed TCR beta diversity per million T cells fell roughly linearly with age, and a significant reduction was already apparent by age around 40. Because profiling used bulk unsorted PBMCs, naive and antigen-experienced compartments could not be compared conclusively. Estimates of total diversity from one million sequenced T cells were regarded as lower bounds and underestimates.

The donors were 40 or so Caucasian individuals from Russia, aged roughly 6 to 100 years, who were systemically healthy. Ten milliliters of peripheral blood were drawn from each donor into EDTA-treated Vacutainer tubes. Ficoll-Paque density-gradient centrifugation was used to isolate PBMCs, with at least 6.5 million per sample. Trizol reagent was used to extract total RNA from the PBMCs, yielding at least 5.5 micrograms per sample. For every donor, an aliquot of PBMCs went through flow cytometry to measure the percentages of naive CD45RAhigh/CD27high T cells. The chain uses TRBV28 and TRBJ2-1; a stretch of 10 junction bases matches TRBD2. Sequencing used blood. This receptor was obtained from a man older than 75 in good health. The CDR3 protein sequence reads: CASSFRASGGNEQFF. The nucleotides read TGTGCCAGCAGTTTTAGGGCTAGCGGGGGCAATGAGCAGTTCTTC.